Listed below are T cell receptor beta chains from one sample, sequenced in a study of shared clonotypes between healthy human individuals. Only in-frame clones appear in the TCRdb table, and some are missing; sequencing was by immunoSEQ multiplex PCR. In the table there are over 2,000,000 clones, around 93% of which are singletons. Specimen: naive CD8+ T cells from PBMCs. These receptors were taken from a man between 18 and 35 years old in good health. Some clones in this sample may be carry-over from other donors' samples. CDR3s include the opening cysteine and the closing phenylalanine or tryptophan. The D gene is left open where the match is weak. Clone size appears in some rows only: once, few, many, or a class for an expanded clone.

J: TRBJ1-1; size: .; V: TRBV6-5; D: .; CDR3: CASSYSRGLNTEAFF; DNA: TGTGCCAGCAGTTACTCACGGGGATTGAACACTGAAGCTTTCTTT
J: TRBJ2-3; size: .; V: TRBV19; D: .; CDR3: CASSGQAFLDTQYF; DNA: TGTGCCTCATCGGGACAAGCGTTCTTAGATACGCAGTATTTT
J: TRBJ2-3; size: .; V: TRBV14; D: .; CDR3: CASSQRRASTDTQYF; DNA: TGTGCCAGCAGCCAGAGACGGGCTAGCACAGATACGCAGTATTTT
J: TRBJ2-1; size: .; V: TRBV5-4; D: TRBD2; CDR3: CASSTRTSGQGEEQFF; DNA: TGTGCCAGCAGCACAAGGACTAGCGGGCAAGGAGAGGAGCAGTTCTTC
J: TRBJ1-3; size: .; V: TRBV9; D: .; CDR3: CASSPQGLTSGNTIYF; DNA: TGTGCCAGCAGCCCCCAGGGCCTCACCTCTGGAAACACCATATATTTT
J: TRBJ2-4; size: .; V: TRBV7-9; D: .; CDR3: CASSSWVVENIQYF; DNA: TGTGCCAGCAGCTCTTGGGTCGTGGAAAACATTCAGTACTTC
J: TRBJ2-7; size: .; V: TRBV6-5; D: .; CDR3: CASSYSGPSYEQYF; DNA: TGTGCCAGCAGTTACTCTGGGCCATCCTACGAGCAGTACTTC
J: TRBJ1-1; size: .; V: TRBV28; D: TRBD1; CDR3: CASSKNRGAMNTEAFF; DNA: TGTGCCAGCAGTAAAAACAGGGGTGCTATGAACACTGAAGCTTTCTTT
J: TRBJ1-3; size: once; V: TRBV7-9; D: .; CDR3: CASSLPPVSGNTIYF; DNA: TGTGCCAGCAGCTTACCCCCGGTCTCTGGAAACACCATATATTTT
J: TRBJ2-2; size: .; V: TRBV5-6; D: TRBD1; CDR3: CASSPGTGNTGELFF; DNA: TGTGCCAGCAGCCCGGGGACAGGGAACACCGGGGAGCTGTTTTTT
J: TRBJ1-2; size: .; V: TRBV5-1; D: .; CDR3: CASSLEGGTPYGYTF; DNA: TGCGCCAGCAGCTTGGAAGGTGGGACCCCATATGGCTACACCTTC
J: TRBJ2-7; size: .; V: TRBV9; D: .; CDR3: CASSGFGATESYEQYF; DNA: TGTGCCAGCAGCGGTTTCGGGGCCACAGAATCCTACGAGCAGTACTTC
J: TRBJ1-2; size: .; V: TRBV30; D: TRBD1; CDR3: CACMTGKYGYTF; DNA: TGTGCCTGCATGACAGGGAAGTATGGCTACACCTTC
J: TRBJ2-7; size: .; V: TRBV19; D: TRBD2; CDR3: CASSTTGLDAEQYF; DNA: TGTGCCAGTAGTACCACTGGACTAGACGCCGAGCAGTACTTC
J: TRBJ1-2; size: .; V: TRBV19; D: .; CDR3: CASSIRTGRGYTF; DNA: TGTGCCAGTAGTATTAGGACGGGGAGAGGCTACACCTTC
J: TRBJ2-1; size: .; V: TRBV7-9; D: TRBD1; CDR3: CASSQGQGLYNEQFF; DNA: TGTGCCAGCAGTCAAGGACAGGGTTTATACAATGAGCAGTTCTTC
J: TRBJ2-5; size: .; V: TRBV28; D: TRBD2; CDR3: CASSPGTSGRTQETQYF; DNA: TGTGCCAGCAGTCCCGGGACTAGCGGGAGGACCCAAGAGACCCAGTACTTC
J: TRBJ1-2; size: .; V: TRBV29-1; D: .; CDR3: CSVEGQILSNYGYTF; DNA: TGCAGCGTTGAAGGCCAGATCCTCTCTAACTATGGCTACACCTTC
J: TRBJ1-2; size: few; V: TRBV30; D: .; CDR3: CAWLDGYGYTF; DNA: TGTGCCTGGCTGGACGGTTATGGCTACACCTTC
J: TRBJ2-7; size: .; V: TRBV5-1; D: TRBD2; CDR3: CASSFSSSGSYEQYF; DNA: TGCGCCAGCAGCTTCTCCTCTAGCGGTTCCTACGAGCAGTACTTC
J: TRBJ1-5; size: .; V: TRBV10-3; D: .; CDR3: CAISDWEDPINQPQHF; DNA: TGTGCCATCAGTGATTGGGAGGACCCCATTAATCAGCCCCAGCATTTT
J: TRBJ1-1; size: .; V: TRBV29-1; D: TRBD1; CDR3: CSVGAPDRGPEAFF; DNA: TGCAGCGTTGGGGCTCCCGACAGGGGACCTGAAGCTTTCTTT
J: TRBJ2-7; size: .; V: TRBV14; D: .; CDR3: CASSHTPGPGLTYEQYF; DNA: TGTGCCAGCAGCCACACCCCGGGGCCAGGTCTTACCTACGAGCAGTACTTC
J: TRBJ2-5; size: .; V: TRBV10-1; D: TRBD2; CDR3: CASSELIRASGPEGKETQYF; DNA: TGCGCCAGCAGTGAGTTAATCAGGGCTAGCGGACCCGAGGGGAAAGAGACCCAGTACTTC
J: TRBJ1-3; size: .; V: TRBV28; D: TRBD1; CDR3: CASTLRARTGAGNTIYF; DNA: TGTGCCAGCACTCTCCGGGCTAGGACAGGGGCTGGAAACACCATATATTTT
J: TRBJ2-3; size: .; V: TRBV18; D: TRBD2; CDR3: CASSPPRLAGSTDTQYF; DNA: TGTGCCAGCTCACCACCAAGACTAGCGGGAAGCACAGATACGCAGTATTTT
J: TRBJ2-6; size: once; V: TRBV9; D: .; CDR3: CASSIDPGLSSEANVLTF; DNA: TGTGCCAGCAGCATCGACCCGGGACTCAGCTCTGAGGCCAACGTCCTGACTTTC
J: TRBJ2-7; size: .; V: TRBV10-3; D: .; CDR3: CAISERTGSEQYF; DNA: TGTGCCATCAGTGAGCGAACAGGGTCCGAGCAGTACTTC
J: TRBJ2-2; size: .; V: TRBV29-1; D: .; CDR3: CSVGRGRGTGELFF; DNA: TGCAGCGTTGGCAGGGGACGCGGTACCGGGGAGCTGTTTTTT
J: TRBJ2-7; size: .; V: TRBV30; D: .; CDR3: CAWSVGSSRDEQYF; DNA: TGTGCCTGGAGTGTAGGTTCGAGCCGCGACGAGCAGTACTTC
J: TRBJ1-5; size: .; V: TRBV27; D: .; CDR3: CASSTGLGGQPQHF; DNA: TGTGCCAGCAGTACGGGACTTGGGGGTCAGCCCCAGCATTTT
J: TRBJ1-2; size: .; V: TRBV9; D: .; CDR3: CASYVTGSYGYTF; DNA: TGTGCCAGCTATGTGACAGGTTCCTATGGCTACACCTTC
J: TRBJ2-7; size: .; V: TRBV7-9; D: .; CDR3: CASSLARRVHEQYF; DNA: TGTGCCAGCAGCTTAGCGCGCAGGGTTCACGAGCAGTACTTC
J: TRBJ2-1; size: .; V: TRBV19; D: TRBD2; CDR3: CASSISGGSYNEQFF; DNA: TGTGCCAGTAGTATTTCGGGAGGGTCCTACAATGAGCAGTTCTTC
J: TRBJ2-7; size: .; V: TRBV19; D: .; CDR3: CASSITWGDEQYF; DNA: TGTGCCAGTAGTATTACTTGGGGGGACGAGCAGTACTTC
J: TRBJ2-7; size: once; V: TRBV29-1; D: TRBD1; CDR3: CSGRQGYEQYF; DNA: TGCAGCGGCCGACAGGGGTACGAGCAGTACTTC
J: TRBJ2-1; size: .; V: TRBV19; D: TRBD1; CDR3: CATSDRVGNEQFF; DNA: TGTGCCACTTCGGACAGGGTCGGCAATGAGCAGTTCTTC
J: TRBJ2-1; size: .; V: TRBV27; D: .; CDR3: CASSTSTAAIGEQFF; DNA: TGTGCCAGCAGTACCTCGACCGCCGCGATCGGTGAGCAGTTCTTC
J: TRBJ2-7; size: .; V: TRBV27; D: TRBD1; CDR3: CASSFRTGMSRYEQYF; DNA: TGTGCCAGCAGTTTTCGGACAGGGATGAGTAGATACGAGCAGTACTTC
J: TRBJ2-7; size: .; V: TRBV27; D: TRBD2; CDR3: CASSFSGTSADEQYF; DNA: TGTGCCAGCAGTTTCTCCGGGACTAGCGCGGACGAGCAGTACTTC
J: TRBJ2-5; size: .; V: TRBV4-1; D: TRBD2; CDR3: CASSHPRETSGQETQYF; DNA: TGCGCCAGCAGCCACCCGAGGGAAACTAGCGGCCAAGAGACCCAGTACTTC
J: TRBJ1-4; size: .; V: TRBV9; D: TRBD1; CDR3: CASSGDRGKLFF; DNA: TGTGCCAGCAGTGGGGACAGGGGTAAACTGTTTTTT
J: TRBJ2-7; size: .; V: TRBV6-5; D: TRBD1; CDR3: CASSFQGAREQYF; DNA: TGTGCCAGCAGTTTCCAGGGGGCGCGGGAGCAGTACTTC
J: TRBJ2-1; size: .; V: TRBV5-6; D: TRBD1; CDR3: CASSWGQGIDEQFF; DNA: TGTGCCAGCAGTTGGGGACAGGGTATCGATGAGCAGTTCTTC
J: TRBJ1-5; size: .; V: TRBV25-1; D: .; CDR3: CASSESVAGQPQHF; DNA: TGTGCCAGCAGTGAATCGGTAGCGGGACAGCCCCAGCATTTT
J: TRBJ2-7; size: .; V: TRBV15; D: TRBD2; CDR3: CATSSPGTSGSYEQYF; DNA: TGTGCCACCAGCAGCCCCGGGACTAGCGGCTCCTACGAGCAGTACTTC
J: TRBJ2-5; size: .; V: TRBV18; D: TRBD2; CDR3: CASSTPGLAGFGETQYF; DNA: TGTGCCAGCTCAACACCGGGACTAGCGGGATTTGGAGAGACCCAGTACTTC
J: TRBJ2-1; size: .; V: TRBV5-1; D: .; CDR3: CASSMNNEQFF; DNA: TGCGCCAGCAGCATGAACAATGAGCAGTTCTTC
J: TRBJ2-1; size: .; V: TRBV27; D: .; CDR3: CASGQFSYNEQFF; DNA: TGTGCCAGCGGACAGTTCTCCTACAATGAGCAGTTCTTC
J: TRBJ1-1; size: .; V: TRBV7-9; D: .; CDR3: CASSLEGGTGTEAFF; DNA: TGTGCCAGCAGCTTAGAAGGTGGTACGGGGACTGAAGCTTTCTTT